This TCR beta chain appears in the sequencing data of a study of control samples from healthy donors and cancer patients. In this sample, this clone turned up a few times. Method: immunoSEQ multiplex PCR; TCRdb's copy keeps in-frame clones and lacks some. The table lists about 130,000 clones, approximately 90% of them singletons, with 3% to 3.5% in the top ten. The sample taken for sequencing was blood. This receptor was obtained from a man over 45 in good health.

The CDR3 bases are TGCGCCAGCAGCACTGGACAGGGGTCACCCCTCCACTTT. Its translation: CASSTGQGSPLHF. The rearrangement links TRBV5-1 to TRBJ1-6; 9 bases line up with TRBD1. This CDR3 is 13 amino acids long. CDR1 and CDR2 (germline): SGHRS, YFSETQ. The J segment lost 10 bases and the V segment lost 4 bases, leaving 3 bases of the junction unmatched.